A single sample gave rise to the 5 T cell receptor beta chains below, sequenced in a study of shared clonotypes between healthy human individuals. Generated by immunoSEQ multiplex PCR, the TCRdb table keeps only in-frame clones and is missing some. The sample has roughly 590,000 clones, 95% seen once. Cells designated naive CD8 were CD45RO-negative and were positively selected for CCR7, with terminally differentiated effector memory CD45RA+ cells excluded. The sequencing input was naive CD8+ T cells sorted from blood. The origin of the receptors is a young woman in good health.

This chain links TRBV7-2 with TRBJ2-7; D remains unclear. Germline V CDR1 and CDR2: SGHTA, FQGNSA. V was trimmed by 1 base and J by 3 bases, leaving 10 bases between them. The CDR3 covers 14 residues. CDR3 residues: CASSLGFPYYEQYF. The CDR3 region has the DNA TGTGCCAGCAGCTTAGGTTTCCCTTACTACGAGCAGTACTTC.

The chain has TRBV7-9 and TRBJ1-2; 7 bases are shared with TRBD1. There are 15 residues in the CDR3. Germline-derived CDR1 and CDR2 are SEHNR and FQNEAQ (reference sequence). Trimming at V came to 1 base and at J to 4 bases, leaving 6 bases not matched to a gene. The CDR3 region is CASSLGTGAPYGYTF. CDR3 bases: TGTGCCAGCAGCTTAGGTACAGGGGCCCCCTATGGCTACACCTTC. Supplemented by reference TRBV7-9 and TRBJ1-2, the full variable domain reads DTGVSQNPRHKITKRGQNVTFRCDPISEHNRLYWYRQTLGQGPEFLTYFQNEAQLEKSRLLSDRFSAERPKGSFSTLEIQRTEQGDSAMYLCASSLGTGAPYGYTFGSGTRLTVV.

The chain combines TRBV10-1 with TRBJ2-7, with D tentatively TRBD1 (6 bases). Germline lookup yields CDR1 WNHNN and CDR2 SYGVQD (reference sequence). The CDR3 is 16 residues long. Trimming removed 6 bases from V and 1 base from J, with 19 bases in between. CDR3 in DNA: TGCGCCAGCAGCGACCCCCCAGGGGTTGGATCCTACGAGCAGTACTTC. Residues: CASSDPPGVGSYEQYF.

The rearrangement uses TRBV7-9 and TRBJ2-5; D unclear. The CDR3 consists of 13 residues. The V gene lost 6 bases and the J gene lost 3 bases, with 11 bases spanning the gap. CDR1 and CDR2 (germline): SEHNR, FQNEAQ (reference sequence). Written as DNA, the CDR3 is TGTGCCAGCAGTTGGGGTTTGGAAGAGACCCAGTACTTC. It yields the protein CASSWGLEETQYF.

This clone has a single count. The rearrangement links TRBV27 to TRBJ1-2; 12 positions match TRBD1. The CDR3 is 15 amino acids. Germline V gives CDR1 MNHEY, CDR2 SMNVEV (reference sequence). Losses at the gene ends were 6 bases for V and 7 bases for J; bases not matched to a gene: 9. The CDR3 sequence: CASSSGTGGRSGYTF. In DNA, the CDR3 is TGTGCCAGCAGCTCCGGGACAGGGGGCAGGAGTGGCTACACCTTC.